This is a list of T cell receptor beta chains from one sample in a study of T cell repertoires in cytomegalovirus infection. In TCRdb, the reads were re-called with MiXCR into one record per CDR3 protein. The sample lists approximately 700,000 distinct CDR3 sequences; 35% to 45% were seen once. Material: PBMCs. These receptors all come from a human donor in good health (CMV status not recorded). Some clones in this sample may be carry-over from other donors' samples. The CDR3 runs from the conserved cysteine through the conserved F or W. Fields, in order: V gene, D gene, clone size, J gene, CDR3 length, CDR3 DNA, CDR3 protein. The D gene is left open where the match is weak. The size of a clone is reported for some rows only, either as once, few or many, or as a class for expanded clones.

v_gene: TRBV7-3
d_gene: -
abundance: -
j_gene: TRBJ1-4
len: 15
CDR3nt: TGTGCCAGCAGCCCTGACAGACCCCTTAATGAAAAACTGTTTTTT
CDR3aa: CASSPDRPLNEKLFF

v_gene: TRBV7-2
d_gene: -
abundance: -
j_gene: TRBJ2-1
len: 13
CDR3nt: TGTGCCAGCAGCTTATTCCCCGGAGGAGAGCAGTTCTTC
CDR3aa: CASSLFPGGEQFF

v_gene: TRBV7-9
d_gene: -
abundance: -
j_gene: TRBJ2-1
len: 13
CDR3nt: TGTGCCAAAGCCAGGACAGACGAAAATGAGCAGTTCTTC
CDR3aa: CAKARTDENEQFF

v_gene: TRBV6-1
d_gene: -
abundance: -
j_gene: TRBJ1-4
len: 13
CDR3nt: TGTGCCAGCAGTGGAACAGACGGTGAAAAACTGTTTTTT
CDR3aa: CASSGTDGEKLFF

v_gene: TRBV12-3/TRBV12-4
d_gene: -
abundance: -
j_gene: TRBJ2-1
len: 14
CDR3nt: TGTGCCAGCAGTAAGGGACTTCCTTACAATGAGCAGTTCTTC
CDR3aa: CASSKGLPYNEQFF

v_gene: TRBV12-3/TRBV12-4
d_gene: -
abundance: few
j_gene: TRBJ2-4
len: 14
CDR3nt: TGTGCCAGCAGTCCCAGGGTATCCAAAAACATTCAGTACTTC
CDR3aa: CASSPRVSKNIQYF

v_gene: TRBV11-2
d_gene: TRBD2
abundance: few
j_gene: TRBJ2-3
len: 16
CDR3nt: TGTGCCAGCAGCTTATTGAGCGGGGGCTTCACAGATACGCAGTATTTT
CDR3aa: CASSLLSGGFTDTQYF

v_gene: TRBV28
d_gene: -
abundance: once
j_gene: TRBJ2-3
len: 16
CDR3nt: TGTGCCAGCAGTTTATTTAGCGTTGGCCACACAGATACGCAGTATTTT
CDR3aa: CASSLFSVGHTDTQYF

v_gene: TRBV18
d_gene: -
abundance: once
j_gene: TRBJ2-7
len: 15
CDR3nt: TGTGACAGCTCCCCCAGTGGATCGTTGACATCGGGGCAGTACTTC
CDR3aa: CDSSPSGSLTSGQYF

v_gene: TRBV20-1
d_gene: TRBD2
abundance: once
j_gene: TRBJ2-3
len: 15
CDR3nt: TGCAGTGCTAGAGTTCCGGGACTAGCGGCAGATACGCAGTATTTT
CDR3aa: CSARVPGLAADTQYF

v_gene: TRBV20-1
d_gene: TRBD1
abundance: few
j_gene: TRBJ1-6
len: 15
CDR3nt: TGCAGTGCCCAGCCCAGGGGGTCCTATAATTCACCCCTCCACTTT
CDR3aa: CSAQPRGSYNSPLHF

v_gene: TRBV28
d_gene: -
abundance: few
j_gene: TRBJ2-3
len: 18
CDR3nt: TGTGCCAGCAGCCTAGTTTGGGGGTCAGCCGAAGGCACAGATACGCAGTATTTT
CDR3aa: CASSLVWGSAEGTDTQYF

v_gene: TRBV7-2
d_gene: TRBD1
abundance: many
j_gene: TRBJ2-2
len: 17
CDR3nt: TGTGCCAGCAGCTTAACCGGGGGACAGGGAAGAACCGGGGAGCTGTTTTTT
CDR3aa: CASSLTGGQGRTGELFF

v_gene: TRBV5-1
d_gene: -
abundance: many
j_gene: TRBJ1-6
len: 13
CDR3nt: TGTGCCAGCAGTTTGGGAGTGGATTCACCCCTCCACTTT
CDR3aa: CASSLGVDSPLHF

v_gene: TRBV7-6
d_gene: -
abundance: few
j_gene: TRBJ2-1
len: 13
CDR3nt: TGTGCCAGCAGCTCCCTACAGTACAATGAGCAGTTCTTC
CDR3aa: CASSSLQYNEQFF

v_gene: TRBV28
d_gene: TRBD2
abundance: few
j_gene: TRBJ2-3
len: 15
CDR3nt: TGTGCCAGCAGTTTATACGGCGGGAGTCTAGATACGCAGTATTTT
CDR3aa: CASSLYGGSLDTQYF

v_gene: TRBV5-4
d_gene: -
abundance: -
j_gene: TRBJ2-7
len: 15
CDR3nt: TGTGCCAGCAGCCCTTCCCCGATGGGCGGCTACGAGCAGTACTTC
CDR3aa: CASSPSPMGGYEQYF

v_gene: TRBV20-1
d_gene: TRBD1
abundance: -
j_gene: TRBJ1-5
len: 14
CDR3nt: TGCAGTGCTAGAGAGACAGGGGAAAATCAGCCCCAGCATTTT
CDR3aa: CSARETGENQPQHF

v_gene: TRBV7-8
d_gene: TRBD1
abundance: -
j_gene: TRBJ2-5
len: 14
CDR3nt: TGTGCCAGCAGCCCTGACAGGGTTAGAGAGACCCAGTACTTC
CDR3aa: CASSPDRVRETQYF

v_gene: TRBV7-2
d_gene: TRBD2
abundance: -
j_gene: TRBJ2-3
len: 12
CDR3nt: TGTGCCATCAGCTTAGGACTAGCGGTGGAGTATTTT
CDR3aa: CAISLGLAVEYF

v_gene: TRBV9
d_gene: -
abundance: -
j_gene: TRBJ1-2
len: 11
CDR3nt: TGTGCCAGCAGCGTAAGTTGGGACTACACCTTC
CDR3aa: CASSVSWDYTF

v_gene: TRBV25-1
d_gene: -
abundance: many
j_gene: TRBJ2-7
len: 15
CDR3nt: TGTGCCAGCAGTCCGTCGGGGGAACTTACCTACGAGCAGTACTTC
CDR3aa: CASSPSGELTYEQYF

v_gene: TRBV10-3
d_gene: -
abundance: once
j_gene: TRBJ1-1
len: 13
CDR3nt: TGTGCCATCAGTATAAATAGTCGGACTGAAGCTTTCTTT
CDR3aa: CAISINSRTEAFF

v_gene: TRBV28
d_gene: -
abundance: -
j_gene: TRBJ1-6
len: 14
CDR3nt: TGTGCCAGCAGTCCCGGATGGTTTAATTCACCCCTCCACTTT
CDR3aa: CASSPGWFNSPLHF

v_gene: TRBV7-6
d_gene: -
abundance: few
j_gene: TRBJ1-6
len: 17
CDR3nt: TGTGCCAGCAGCTTAGAACCCCGGGGGGGAGGTAATTCACCCCTCCACTTT
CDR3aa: CASSLEPRGGGNSPLHF

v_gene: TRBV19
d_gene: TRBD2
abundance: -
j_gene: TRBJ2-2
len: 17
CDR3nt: TGTGCCAGTACGTCCACTAGCGGGAGGGCAAGGACCGGGGAGCTGTTTTTT
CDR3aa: CASTSTSGRARTGELFF

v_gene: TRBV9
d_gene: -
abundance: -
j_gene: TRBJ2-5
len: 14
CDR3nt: TGTGCCAGCAGCATGGGGGTGATCCAAGAGACCCAGTACTTC
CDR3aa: CASSMGVIQETQYF

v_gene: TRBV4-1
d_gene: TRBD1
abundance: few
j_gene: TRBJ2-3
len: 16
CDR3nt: TGCGCCAGCAGCCAAGTGGAGACAGGGTTGTCAGATACGCAGTATTTT
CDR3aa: CASSQVETGLSDTQYF

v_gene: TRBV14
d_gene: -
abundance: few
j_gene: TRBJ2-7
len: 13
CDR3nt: TGTGCCAGCAGCCAAGATCCAAGGGACGAGCAGTACTTC
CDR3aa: CASSQDPRDEQYF

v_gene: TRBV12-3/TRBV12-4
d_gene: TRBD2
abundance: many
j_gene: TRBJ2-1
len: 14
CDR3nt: TGTGCCAGCAGTTCTAGCGGGACGAGGAATGAGCAGTTCTTC
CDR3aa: CASSSSGTRNEQFF

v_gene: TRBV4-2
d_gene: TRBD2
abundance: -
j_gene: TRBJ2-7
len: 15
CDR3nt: TGTGCCAGCAGCCCTGGGAGGGACCTTGCTTACGAGCAGTACTTC
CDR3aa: CASSPGRDLAYEQYF

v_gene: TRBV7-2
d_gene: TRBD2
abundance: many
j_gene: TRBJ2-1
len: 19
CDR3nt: TGTGCCAGCAGCTTAGGATTGCCCCCCAGCGGGAGGGCCGGGGATGAGCAGTTCTTC
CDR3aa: CASSLGLPPSGRAGDEQFF

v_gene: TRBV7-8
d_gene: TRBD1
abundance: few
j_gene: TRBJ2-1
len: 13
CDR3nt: TGTGCCAGCAGCACCAGGGGGCGGTTTGAGCAGTTCTTC
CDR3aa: CASSTRGRFEQFF

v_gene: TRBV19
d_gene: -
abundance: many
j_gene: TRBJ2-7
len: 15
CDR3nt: TGTGCCAGTAGTATAGCCCTCGGGGTAGCCGGCGAGCAGTACTTC
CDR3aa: CASSIALGVAGEQYF

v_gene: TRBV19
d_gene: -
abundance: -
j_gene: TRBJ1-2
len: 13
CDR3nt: TGTGCCAGTAGGTTTGCAGGAGCGTATGGCTACACCTTC
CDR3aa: CASRFAGAYGYTF

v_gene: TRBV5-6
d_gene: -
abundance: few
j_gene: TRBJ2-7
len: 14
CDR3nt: TGTGCCAGCAGCTTGACAGGGTCCCCCTACGAGCAGTACTTC
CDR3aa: CASSLTGSPYEQYF

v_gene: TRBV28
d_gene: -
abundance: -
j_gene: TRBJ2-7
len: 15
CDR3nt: TGTGCCAGCAGTACCGCTGGAGGTGGGTTGCACGAGCAGTACTTC
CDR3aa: CASSTAGGGLHEQYF

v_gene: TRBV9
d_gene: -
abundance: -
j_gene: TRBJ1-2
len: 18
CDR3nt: TGTGCCAGCAACGAAATACATACCACCGGGACACCAACAAGGGGCTACACCTTC
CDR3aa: CASNEIHTTGTPTRGYTF

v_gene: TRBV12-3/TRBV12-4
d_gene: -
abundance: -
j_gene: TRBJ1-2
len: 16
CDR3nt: TGTGCCAGCACTTTCGGACCGGGGGGGGGAGCCTATGGCTACCCCTTC
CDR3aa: CASTFGPGGGAYGYPF

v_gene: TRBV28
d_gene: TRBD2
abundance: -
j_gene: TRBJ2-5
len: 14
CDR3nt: TGTGCCAGCAATGCCGGGGGGGCCGGAGAGACCCAGTACTTC
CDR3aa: CASNAGGAGETQYF

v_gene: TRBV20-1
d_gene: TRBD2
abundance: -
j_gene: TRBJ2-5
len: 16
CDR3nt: TGCAGTGCCATCCCGGGAGCGGGAGGGTACCAAGAGACCCAGTACTTC
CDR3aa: CSAIPGAGGYQETQYF

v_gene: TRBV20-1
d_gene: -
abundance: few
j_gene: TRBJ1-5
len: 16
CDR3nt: TGCAGTGCTGGCTCCTCAGGCGTGGGTCCCAATCAGCCCCAGCATTTT
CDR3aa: CSAGSSGVGPNQPQHF

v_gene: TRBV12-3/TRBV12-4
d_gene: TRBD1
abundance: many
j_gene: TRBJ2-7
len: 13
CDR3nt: TGTGCCAGCAGTCCGACAGGGACCTACGAGCAGTACTTC
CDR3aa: CASSPTGTYEQYF

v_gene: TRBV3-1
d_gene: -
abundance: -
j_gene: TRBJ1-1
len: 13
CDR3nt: TGTGCCAGCAGCCAAGGCAGGGAGACTGAAGCTTTCTTT
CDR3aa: CASSQGRETEAFF

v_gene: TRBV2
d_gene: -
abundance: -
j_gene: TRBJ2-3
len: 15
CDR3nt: TGTGCCAGCAGTGATGGGCGGGGAAGCACAGATACGCAGTATTTT
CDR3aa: CASSDGRGSTDTQYF

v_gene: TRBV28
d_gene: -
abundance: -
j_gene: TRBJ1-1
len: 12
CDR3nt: TGTGCCGTCAGACACCCCAACACTGAAGCTTTCTTT
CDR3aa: CAVRHPNTEAFF

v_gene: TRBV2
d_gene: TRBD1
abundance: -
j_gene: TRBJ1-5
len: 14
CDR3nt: TGTGCCAGCACCAGGACAGGTGGGGATCAGCCCCAGCATTTT
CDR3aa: CASTRTGGDQPQHF

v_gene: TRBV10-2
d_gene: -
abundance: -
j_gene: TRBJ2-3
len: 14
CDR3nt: TGCGCCAGCAGTGAGTCCCAGGGAACAGATACGCAGTATTTT
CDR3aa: CASSESQGTDTQYF